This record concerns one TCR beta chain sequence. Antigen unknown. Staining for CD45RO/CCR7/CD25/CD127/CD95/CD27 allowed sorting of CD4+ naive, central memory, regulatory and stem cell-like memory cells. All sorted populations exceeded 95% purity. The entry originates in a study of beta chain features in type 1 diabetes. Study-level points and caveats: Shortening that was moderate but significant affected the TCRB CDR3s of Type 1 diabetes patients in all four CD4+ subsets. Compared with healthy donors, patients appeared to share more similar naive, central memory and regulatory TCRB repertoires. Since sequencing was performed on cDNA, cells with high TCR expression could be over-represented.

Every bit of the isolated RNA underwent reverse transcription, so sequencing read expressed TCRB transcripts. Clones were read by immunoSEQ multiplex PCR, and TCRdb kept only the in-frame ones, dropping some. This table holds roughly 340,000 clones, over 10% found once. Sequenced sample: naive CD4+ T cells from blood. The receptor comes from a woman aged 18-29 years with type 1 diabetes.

CDR3: CASSLALAANTGELFF. The CDR3 nucleotides read TGTGCCAGCAGCTTAGCACTAGCGGCAAACACCGGGGAGCTGTTTTTT. The chain has TRBV7-9 and TRBJ2-2; 8 nucleotides match TRBD2. The germline V gene has CDR1 SEHNR and CDR2 FQNEAQ (reference sequence). This CDR3 has 16 residues. V trimming: 0 bases; J trimming: 2 bases; junction bases outside the gene matches: 2. Complete variable domain (other parts from reference TRBV7-9 and TRBJ2-2): DTGVSQNPRHKITKRGQNVTFRCDPISEHNRLYWYRQTLGQGPEFLTYFQNEAQLEKSRLLSDRFSAERPKGSFSTLEIQRTEQGDSAMYLCASSLALAANTGELFFGEGSRLTVL.